The next 21 T cell receptor beta chains were all read from a single sample in a study of shared clonotypes between healthy human individuals. Method: immunoSEQ multiplex PCR; TCRdb's copy keeps in-frame clones and lacks some. The table includes 1.6 million or so clones, over 95% detected once. The sample was naive CD4+ T cells sorted from blood. The subset is: CD45RA+ positively selected. Receptors were obtained from a man aged 25-45 years in good health.

The rearrangement links TRBV19 to TRBJ2-5, with TRBD2 matching over 12 bases. CDR1 and CDR2 from the germline V gene are LNHDA and SQIVND (reference sequence). This CDR3 region has 16 residues. V shed 7 bases and J 1 base; nucleotides not matched to a gene: 7. CDR3 protein: CASKQGTSGSQETQYF. In DNA, the CDR3 is TGTGCCAGTAAACAGGGGACTAGCGGGTCCCAAGAGACCCAGTACTTC. Supplemented by reference TRBV19 and TRBJ2-5, the full variable domain reads DGGITQSPKYLFRKEGQNVTLSCEQNLNHDAMYWYRQDPGQGLRLIYYSQIVNDFQKGDIAEGYSVSREKKESFPLTVTSAQKNPTAFYLCASKQGTSGSQETQYFGPGTRLLVL.

The chain joins TRBV27 to TRBJ2-2; D tentatively reads TRBD1 or TRBD2 (6 bases each). The CDR3 spans 16 residues. CDR1 is MNHEY, CDR2 SMNVEV, per germline (reference sequence). Trimming cost V 6 bases and J 1 base, with 15 bases left between them. The CDR3 nucleotides are TGTGCCAGCAGCCGGGGGCCAGTGGGGAACACCGGGGAGCTGTTTTTT. It encodes CASSRGPVGNTGELFF.

V gene TRBV5-1 combines with J gene TRBJ2-3; D is uncertain. Trimming cost V 2 bases and J 2 bases, with 9 bases left between them. The V gene's germline CDR1 is SGHRS and CDR2 YFSETQ. This CDR3 comprises 14 residues. The DNA for the CDR3 is TGCGCCAGCAGCTTAGGTTGGGACACAGATACGCAGTATTTT. This codes for CASSLGWDTDTQYF.

The V gene is TRBV30, the J gene TRBJ1-2, with D unresolved. CDR1 GTSNPN and CDR2 SVGIG come from the germline V gene (reference sequence). The CDR3 is made up of 13 amino acids. Trimming pared 0 bases from V and 4 bases from J, leaving 9 bases between. The CDR3 DNA follows: TGTGCCTGGAGTGTACTGGCAGCCTATGGCTACACCTTC. It yields the protein CAWSVLAAYGYTF.

This clone was observed a single time. V gene TRBV27 combines with J gene TRBJ2-2; D is unclear. The CDR3 is 13 residues long. Trimming stripped 7 bases from V and 1 base from J, with 7 bases between. Germline V gene sequence: CDR1 MNHEY, CDR2 SMNVEV (reference sequence). The CDR3 is CASTRVNTGELFF. The DNA for the CDR3 is TGTGCCAGCACTAGAGTGAACACCGGGGAGCTGTTTTTT.

The rearrangement joins TRBV7-9 to TRBJ2-1; 7 nucleotides agree with TRBD2. Germline V gene sequence: CDR1 SEHNR, CDR2 FQNEAQ (reference sequence). V gave up 1 base and J gave up 7 bases; unmatched junction bases: 4. The CDR3 runs to 14 residues. The CDR3 sequence is CASSLDGTNNEQFF. The DNA of the CDR3 is TGTGCCAGCAGCTTAGATGGGACTAATAATGAGCAGTTCTTC.

The rearrangement uses TRBV6-5 and TRBJ1-3; 8 nucleotides align to TRBD1. The CDR3 runs 15 residues. Looked up from germline, CDR1 is MNHEY and CDR2 is SVGAGI. Trimming at V came to 2 bases and at J to 3 bases, leaving 3 bases not matched to a gene. CDR3 bases: TGTGCCAGCAGTTACAAAGACAGGGGTGGAAACACCATATATTTT. Protein sequence: CASSYKDRGGNTIYF.

This chain joins TRBV21-1 and TRBJ2-7. TRBV21-1 is tagged as a pseudogene. This CDR3 contains 13 residues. The CDR3 region is CATLLEGRWEQYF. The CDR3 DNA reads as TGTGCCACCCTATTGGAAGGCCGGTGGGAGCAGTACTTC.

To note about this clone: Other DNA sequences within the sample encode an identical CDR3. The chain joins TRBV10-3 to TRBJ2-5; D remains unclear. Trimming stripped 0 bases from V and 3 bases from J, with 5 bases between. Germline V CDR1 and CDR2: ENHRY, SYGVKD. The CDR3 has 13 residues. CDR3 DNA sequence: TGTGCCATCAGTGAGTCAGGGAAAGAGACCCAGTACTTC. This encodes CAISESGKETQYF.

This chain joins TRBV19 and TRBJ2-7; 9 bases are shared with TRBD2. This CDR3 contains 15 residues. With V trimmed by 4 bases and J by 7 bases, 11 bases remained unmatched. Germline loops: CDR1 LNHDA, CDR2 SQIVND (reference sequence). The DNA for the CDR3 is TGTGCCAGTAGTACCTTAGCGGGAGCAAGGGGAGAGCAGTACTTC. Protein sequence: CASSTLAGARGEQYF.

This clone occurred once. Other DNA sequences in the sample encode the same CDR3. The CDR3, as DNA: TGTGCCAGCAGCGTAGACCCCGGTAGGGATGAGCAGTTCTTC. Protein: CASSVDPGRDEQFF. The chain has TRBV9 and TRBJ2-1; no definite D call. V was clipped by 0 bases and J by 8 bases, with 12 bases between them. The CDR3 extends over 14 amino acids. Germline V CDR1 and CDR2: SGDLS, YYNGEE.

V gene TRBV18 combines with J gene TRBJ2-1; TRBD2 matches at 12 bases. With 5 bases clipped from V and 0 bases from J, the junction kept 8 bases outside the gene matches. The V gene's germline CDR1 is KGHSH and CDR2 LQKENI. The CDR3 runs 18 residues. Here the CDR3 reads CASSKGLAGGSSYNEQFF. Written as DNA, the CDR3 is TGTGCCAGCTCAAAGGGGCTAGCGGGGGGGAGCTCCTACAATGAGCAGTTCTTC.

The rearrangement uses TRBV11-3 and TRBJ2-1; 8 nucleotides align to TRBD1. Unmatched junction bases numbered 6, after V lost 5 bases and J lost 3 bases. The length of the CDR3 is 15 residues. CDR1 SGHNT and CDR2 YENEEA come from the germline V gene. CDR3 in DNA: TGTGCCAGCAGCCAGGAGGGGACAGGCTACAATGAGCAGTTCTTC. Translating gives CASSQEGTGYNEQFF.

This clone appeared a single time. The gene calls are TRBV6-5 and TRBJ1-3, with D hard to call. V dropped 6 bases and J dropped 0 bases, with 9 bases sitting between them. Germline CDR1 MNHEY, CDR2 SVGAGI. CDR3 size: 14 residues. CDR3 region: CASSRMSSGNTIYF. Written as DNA, the CDR3 is TGTGCCAGCAGCAGGATGAGCTCTGGAAACACCATATATTTT.

CDR3 sequence reads: CASSYSGTSTYNEQFF. For the CDR3, the DNA is TGTGCCAGCAGTTACTCGGGGACTAGCACCTACAATGAGCAGTTCTTC. J is TRBJ2-1 and V is TRBV6-5, with 9 nucleotides matching TRBD2. V shed 0 bases, J shed 2 bases, and the junction held 2 bases outside the gene matches. Germline CDR1 and CDR2: MNHEY and SVGAGI. The CDR3 covers 16 residues.

This clone is a singleton in its sample. This sequence joins TRBV7-9 and TRBJ1-2; a possible D gene is TRBD1 (5 bases). V shed 3 bases and J shed 2 bases, with 10 bases lying between them. The CDR3 has 14 amino acids. Per germline, CDR1 SEHNR and CDR2 FQNEAQ (reference sequence). CDR3 nucleotides: TGTGCCAGCAGCTTTAGAGGGGTCAACTATGGCTACACCTTC. Amino acids: CASSFRGVNYGYTF.

This chain joins TRBV10-3 and TRBJ2-1, with 11 nucleotides matching TRBD2. This CDR3 comprises 19 residues. Germline CDR1 is ENHRY and CDR2 is SYGVKD. The ends lost 9 bases at V and 0 bases at J; junction bases unmatched: 16. The CDR3 protein is CAISTRGTSGIRSYNEQFF. CDR3 bases: TGTGCCATATCCACCCGGGGGACTAGCGGAATACGCTCCTACAATGAGCAGTTCTTC.

The chain couples TRBV9 to TRBJ2-1; 13 nucleotides agree with TRBD2. V trimming: 4 bases; J trimming: 5 bases; junction bases outside the gene matches: 3. The CDR3 runs 15 residues. CDR1 and CDR2 from the germline V gene are SGDLS and YYNGEE. CDR3 nucleotides: TGTGCCAGCAGCCAGGGACTAGCGGGAAACAATGAGCAGTTCTTC. This encodes CASSQGLAGNNEQFF.

This clone has just a few counts. The gene calls are TRBV7-2 and TRBJ1-1, with D possibly matching TRBD1 (5 bases). The CDR3 is made up of 15 amino acids. CDR1 is SGHTA and CDR2 is FQGNSA in the germline V gene. Trimming took 3 bases from V and 2 from J, leaving 13 bases between them. The DNA for the CDR3 is TGTGCCAGCAGCTTTTGGATAGGGGACAACACTGAAGCTTTCTTT. It specifies CASSFWIGDNTEAFF. The variable domain in full, completed from reference TRBV7-2 and TRBJ1-1, reads GAGVSQSPSNKVTEKGKDVELRCDPISGHTALYWYRQSLGQGLEFLIYFQGNSAPDKSGLPSDRFSAERTGGSVSTLTIQRTQQEDSAVYLCASSFWIGDNTEAFFGQGTRLTVV.

The chain links TRBV2 to TRBJ2-7; a possible D gene is TRBD1 (5 bases). The germline CDR1 and CDR2 sequences are SNHLY and FYNNEI. This CDR3 comprises 14 residues. Between the trimmed V and J ends, which lost 3 bases and 3 bases, there was a span of 12 bases. CDR3 bases: TGTGCCAGCAGTGACAGGGCAGTAAACTACGAGCAGTACTTC. Protein sequence: CASSDRAVNYEQYF.

This clone occurred once. The chain's CDR3 is CASSPGQGNTIYF. Here the CDR3 DNA reads TGTGCCAGTAGTCCGGGACAGGGCAACACCATATATTTT. The J gene is TRBJ1-3, the V gene TRBV19, with 9 bases fitting TRBD1. Unmatched junction bases numbered 3, after V lost 5 bases and J lost 7 bases. The CDR3 is 13 amino acids. Germline V gene data show CDR1 as LNHDA and CDR2 as SQIVND (reference sequence).